This TCR beta chain stems from a study of shared clonotypes between healthy human individuals (dated by TCRdb to 2019 to 2021). Background for the entire study: A couple of women and three men aged 18 to 49 years were included in the cohort. For each donor, CD4 naive and CD4 memory were each run on three plates, CD8 naive on two plates, and CD8 memory on one plate. To estimate repertoire size and how much clonotype sharing occurs between individuals, the study deeply sequenced the blood TCR repertoires of several healthy adults. Libraries were prepared and TCR repertoires were sequenced by different laboratories using diverse techniques, in order to increase sequencing depth and limit assay-specific biases. Between about 0.94 and 10 billion PBMCs per donor were obtained by leukapheresis. Overall study outcomes, separate from this receptor: Sharing across a handful of donors was observed for about 4.8% of naive CD4, about 4% of naive CD8, about 2.3% of memory CD4, and around 0.44% of memory CD8 clonotypes. Estimated clonotype richness was generally larger for naive than for memory subsets. The genetic and exposure-history diversity represented was limited by the small number of donors. Even with the large sequencing depth, rarefaction of the sorted-subset datasets indicated that sequencing was incomplete. Sampling was restricted to blood, and TCR repertoires in tissues likely differ from the TCR repertoires found in blood. Compared with non-shared clonotypes, the clonotypes found in all four sorted-subset donors had higher generation probabilities. Pairwise subsampling led to the expectation that sequencing depth would affect the degree of clonotype sharing among donors.

The donors were healthy, HIV-negative adults who had no recently reported acute infections or vaccinations. Only Caucasian adults living in Nashville, Tennessee, USA were represented among the donors. CD4+ T cells were enriched by magnetic negative selection; naive cells were then positively selected on CD45RA, and the negative fraction formed the memory subset. After blood collection by leukapheresis, PBMCs were isolated using Ficoll-Histopaque density gradient centrifugation and then cryopreserved in the vapor phase of liquid nitrogen. Analytical flow cytometry was used to check the purity and quantity of every magnetically sorted T cell population. Genomic DNA was isolated from each sorted fraction and quantified by UV absorbance on a Nanodrop 2000c. TCR CDR3 regions were amplified from genomic DNA by multiplex PCR using the deep immunoSEQ assay. Extracted genomic DNA from each cell subset was spread evenly across all wells of several immunoSEQ 96-well plates, with each plate serving as a replicate. For sorted subsets, each replicate PCR was loaded with roughly 0.2 ug genomic DNA, equivalent to 30,000 or so T cell genomes. The purified libraries were quantified using a Qubit 3.0 fluorometer, sized with a Bioanalyzer 2100, and then quantified again using the KAPA Library Quantification kit. A separate single-read 150-cycle Illumina NextSeq 550 flow cell was used to sequence each immunoSEQ 96-well plate. In the paper's pipeline: Because only junctional sequences without quality scores were contained in the immunoSEQ output, filtering matching that applied to full-length reads could not be performed. To assign V/J genes and CDR3, sequences were annotated against IMGT germline references using PyIR, a Python wrapper for IgBLAST v1.9. Reads were removed for weak V/J assignments (E-value above 1e-6), missing CDR3, stop codons, out-of-frame junctions, or ambiguous translated residues. V3J clonotypes were defined as sequences sharing an identical inferred V gene, J gene, and CDR3 amino acid sequence. The percentage overlap between two repertoires was calculated by dividing the number of shared unique clonotypes by the size of the smaller repertoire. RTK rarefaction, the Chao1 estimator, and Recon v2.1 estimates of unobserved clonotypes were used to assess repertoire richness. Generation probabilities for all TCRbeta clonotypes obtained by the gDNA method from a few donors were computed using OLGA. In its TCRdb copy, this immuneACCESS table keeps in-frame sequences only and misses some clones. Where compared with another copy, unresolved V genes explain less than half of these, and the others have no known cause. That table gives V, J and clone size, and the DNA gave D and trimming. The sample table holds a few million clones, of which roughly 93% were seen once. The top ten clonotypes cover 0.39% of the sample.

This clone was observed a few times. Its specific antigen is unknown. Base qualities were left out, and no much larger clone turns up one base away. Input material: naive CD4+ T cells from PBMCs. The cell subset or site label corresponds to: CD45RA+ positively selected. This sequence was found in a man aged 18 to 30 in good health. Some clones in this sample may be carry-over from other donors' samples.

DNA sequence: TGTGCCAGCAGCCAGGGGACTAGATACACCGGGGAGCTGTTTTTT. Translated, this is CASSQGTRYTGELFF. The V and J genes are TRBV14 and TRBJ2-2, with 8 junctional bases fitting TRBD2. The germline V gene gives CDR1 as SGHDN and CDR2 as FVKESK. Clipping removes 3 bases from V and 3 bases from J, with 3 as the unmatched junction base count. The CDR3 holds 15 amino acids from the cysteine to the phenylalanine. Only the CDR3 region is kept as DNA, spanning 45 bases read in frame from base 1.